This T cell receptor (beta chain) was identified in a study of cytomegalovirus exposure and HLA in healthy donors. Study-level points and caveats: Rarity characterized most TCR sequences, yet some public TCRs appeared in many donors. TCR beta V- and J-gene trimming, according to a later analysis, was linked to a missense DCLRE1C variant.

As concerns this clone: Antigen: not known.

With 3 bases removed from V and 8 bases from J, the gap between germline ends came to 12 bases. Looked up from germline, CDR1 is MDHEN and CDR2 is SYDVKM. The CDR3 covers 13 residues. PCR was performed using 60 Vbeta and 13 Jbeta primers. Generated by immunoSEQ multiplex PCR, the TCRdb table keeps only in-frame clones and is missing some. The sample lists 80,000 or so clones; about 84% were seen once. The rearrangement joins TRBV28 to TRBJ2-3; tentatively, D is TRBD1 (6 bases). The specimen was PBMCs. The receptor was derived from a man in his forties in good health and CMV-seronegative. CDR3 sequence: CASSFGTIATQYF. CDR3 in DNA: TGTGCCAGCAGTTTTGGGACAATCGCTACGCAGTATTTT.